Below, 24 T cell receptor beta chains from the same sample are listed, as sequenced in a study of control samples from healthy donors and cancer patients. Libraries were prepared by immunoSEQ multiplex PCR; TCRdb keeps only in-frame clonotypes and omits some of them. Of more than 100,000 clones detected, approximately 90% appear once; the ten largest clones hold 19%. Sample: PBMCs. The receptors originated from a man in his sixties with lung cancer.

The chain links TRBV7-9 to TRBJ1-2, with D maybe TRBD1 (5 bases). Germline-derived CDR1 and CDR2 are SEHNR and FQNEAQ (reference sequence). Trimming shortened V by 5 bases and J by 6 bases, and 10 bases separated the two germline ends. This CDR3 has 12 residues. The chain's CDR3 is CASSRDYHGYTF. The CDR3 DNA follows: TGTGCCAGCAGCCGGGACTACCATGGCTACACCTTC.

This clone occurred a few times. The chain joins TRBV24-1 to TRBJ2-1; D is ambiguous. V gave up 7 bases and J gave up 4 bases, with 7 bases separating them. The CDR3 contains 12 residues. In germline, CDR1 is KGHDR, CDR2 SFDVKD. The CDR3 region has the DNA TGTGCCACCAGACCTTCTTACAATGAGCAGTTCTTC. Translation: CATRPSYNEQFF.

The chain uses TRBV7-2 and TRBJ1-1; no reliable D call. The CDR3 is 15 residues long. The germline V and J ends were trimmed by 4 bases and 4 bases, with 16 bases remaining between them. Germline-derived CDR1 and CDR2 are SGHTA and FQGNSA. The CDR3 DNA sequence: TGTGCCAGCAGCTCCCTATTACGAGGAGGCACTGAAGCTTTCTTT. Protein: CASSSLLRGGTEAFF.

This chain joins TRBV12-3 or TRBV12-4 and TRBJ1-1; possibly TRBD1 for D (5 bases). The CDR3 runs to 13 residues. Trimming left V 8 bases short and J 3 bases short, with 13 bases between. The DNA of the CDR3 is TGTGCCAGCGGGACCCTTTCGGACACTGAAGCTTTCTTT. Translating gives CASGTLSDTEAFF.

Of note for this clone: The sample holds other DNA sequences that translate to the same CDR3. The rearrangement uses TRBV9 and TRBJ2-5, with 8 bases aligning to TRBD2. The CDR3 is 15 amino acids. The J segment lost 2 bases and the V segment lost 1 base, leaving 4 bases of the junction unmatched. The V gene's germline CDR1 is SGDLS and CDR2 YYNGEE. CDR3 sequence (DNA): TGTGCCAGCAGCGTATTGAGCGGGGGACAAGAGACCCAGTACTTC. Translating gives CASSVLSGGQETQYF.

CDR3 in amino acids: CASSLFSGVNEQFF. CDR3 in DNA: TGTGCCAGCAGCTTGTTTTCAGGAGTCAATGAGCAGTTCTTC. The J gene is TRBJ2-1, the V gene TRBV5-4; D unresolved. V was clipped by 1 base and J by 6 bases, with 11 bases between them. The germline V gene encodes CDR1 SGHNT and CDR2 YYREEE (reference sequence). The CDR3 is 14 residues long.

This clone was observed once. The V call is TRBV7-8, the J call TRBJ1-1; tentatively, D is TRBD1 (6 bases). From germline, CDR1 is SGHVS and CDR2 FQNEAQ. Trimming removed 5 bases at V and 5 bases at J, with 9 bases between. The CDR3 totals 12 residues. The chain's CDR3 is CASSQGRTEAFF. Written as DNA, the CDR3 is TGTGCCAGCAGCCAGGGGAGGACTGAAGCTTTCTTT.

The chain joins TRBV7-3 to TRBJ2-3, with D unresolved. Trimming cost V 0 bases and J 4 bases, with 11 bases left between them. Germline CDR1 and CDR2: SGHTA and FQGTGA. CDR3 size: 15 residues. CDR3 nucleotides: TGTGCCAGCAGCTTAACGTCAGGAGAGTCAGATACGCAGTATTTT. Its translation: CASSLTSGESDTQYF.

A single count supports this clone. The chain uses TRBV6-1 and TRBJ1-5; weak D call: TRBD1 (5 bases). The CDR3 is 17 amino acids. Looked up from germline, CDR1 is MNHNS and CDR2 is SASEGT. Trimming stripped 3 bases from V and 2 bases from J, with 17 bases between. CDR3 protein: CASSDLMRGSGNQPQHF. Here the CDR3 DNA reads TGTGCCAGCAGTGACCTCATGAGGGGAAGCGGCAATCAGCCCCAGCATTTT.

The chain has TRBV2 and TRBJ1-1, with D perhaps matching TRBD1 (5 bases). Trimming cost V 5 bases and J 6 bases, with 13 bases left between them. The CDR3 contains 13 residues. CDR1 and CDR2 from the germline V gene are SNHLY and FYNNEI. The CDR3 loop is CASSRGDFSEAFF. In DNA, the CDR3 is TGTGCCAGCAGTAGAGGGGATTTCTCTGAAGCTTTCTTT. Full variable domain (outside the CDR3, taken from reference TRBV2 and TRBJ1-1): EPEVTQTPSHQVTQMGQEVILRCVPISNHLYFYWYRQILGQKVEFLVSFYNNEISEKSEIFDDQFSVERPDGSNFTLKIRSTKLEDSAMYFCASSRGDFSEAFFGQGTRLTVV.

The V call is TRBV19, the J call TRBJ1-3, with TRBD1 identical over 7 bases. The germline gives CDR1 LNHDA, CDR2 SQIVND (reference sequence). Trimming took 5 bases from V and 0 from J; bases not matched to a gene: 7. This CDR3 region has 16 residues. The CDR3 bases are TGTGCCAGTAGTTTCGGACAGGCGTCCTCTGGAAACACCATATATTTT. As protein: CASSFGQASSGNTIYF.

V and J are TRBV24-1 and TRBJ2-5; a possible D gene is TRBD1 (6 bases). CDR1 is KGHDR, CDR2 SFDVKD, per germline. V was clipped by 4 bases and J by 4 bases, with 15 bases between them. CDR3 length equals 15 residues. CDR3 sequence: CATSDRGRGPETQYF. CDR3 DNA sequence: TGTGCCACCAGTGACCGCGGCAGGGGTCCAGAGACCCAGTACTTC.

This clone was picked up a small number of times. One end of the junction varies from germline; a read error may be responsible. The genes are TRBV12-3 or TRBV12-4 and TRBJ2-2, with D possibly TRBD1 on 5 matching bases. This CDR3 is 12 amino acids long. CDR3 sequence: CASSLQGAGPVF. The CDR3 bases are TGTGCCAGCAGTTTACAAGGGGCCGGGCCGGTTTTT.

The rearrangement joins TRBV10-3 to TRBJ1-3; 11 bases fit TRBD1. Germline V gives CDR1 ENHRY, CDR2 SYGVKD. The CDR3 is 16 amino acids. The J segment lost 4 bases and the V segment lost 4 bases, leaving 6 bases of the junction unmatched. CDR3 sequence reads: CAISGTGGSSGNTIYF. As DNA, the CDR3 is TGTGCCATCAGTGGGACAGGGGGCTCGTCCGGAAACACCATATATTTT.

J is TRBJ1-2 and V is TRBV19, with 7 bases that match TRBD1. The CDR3 is 14 amino acids. J was trimmed by 7 bases and V by 9 bases; bases with no gene match: 14. CDR1 is LNHDA, CDR2 SQIVND, per germline (reference sequence). CDR3: CASFKGAMSGGYTF. Written as DNA, the CDR3 is TGTGCCAGCTTTAAGGGGGCAATGAGTGGTGGCTACACCTTC.

This CDR3 is CASSKEGGERVENTEAFF. CDR3 bases: TGTGCCAGCAGCAAAGAAGGGGGAGAGCGTGTCGAGAACACTGAAGCTTTCTTT. The J gene is TRBJ1-1, the V gene TRBV21-1; the table's TRBD1 call for D was not verified on the DNA. TRBV21-1 counts as a pseudogene. CDR3 length: 18 amino acids.

V is TRBV9 and J is TRBJ2-5, with D perhaps TRBD1 or TRBD2 (5 bases each). Germline CDR1 reads SGDLS; CDR2 reads YYNGEE. The ends were cut back, 0 bases at V and 5 bases at J, with 14 bases in the middle. This CDR3 region has 15 residues. The CDR3 reads CASSVEGWGSETQYF. The CDR3, as DNA: TGTGCCAGCAGCGTAGAAGGTTGGGGGTCTGAGACCCAGTACTTC.

This rearrangement joins TRBV19 to TRBJ2-6; D gene unclear. The CDR3 is made up of 14 amino acids. Germline V lookup: CDR1 LNHDA, CDR2 SQIVND (reference sequence). V was shortened by 5 bases and J by 0 bases, with 5 bases between the two germline ends. CDR3 DNA: TGTGCCAGTAGTGATGGCTCTGGGGCCAACGTCCTGACTTTC. This codes for CASSDGSGANVLTF. The variable domain in full, with the rest retrieved from reference TRBV19 and TRBJ2-6, is DGGITQSPKYLFRKEGQNVTLSCEQNLNHDAMYWYRQDPGQGLRLIYYSQIVNDFQKGDIAEGYSVSREKKESFPLTVTSAQKNPTAFYLCASSDGSGANVLTFGAGSRLTVL.

The chain uses TRBV30 and TRBJ2-6; D ambiguous. The V end lost 0 bases, the J end lost 1 base, and 7 bases lay between the germline ends. In germline, CDR1 is GTSNPN, CDR2 SVGIG (reference sequence). The CDR3 runs 15 residues. CDR3 loop: CAWSVDTSGANVLTF. The CDR3 coding sequence is TGTGCCTGGAGTGTAGATACGTCTGGGGCCAACGTCCTGACTTTC. Drawing the rest from reference TRBV30 and TRBJ2-6, the complete variable domain is SQTIHQWPATLVQPVGSPLSLECTVEGTSNPNLYWYRQAAGRGLQLLFYSVGIGQISSEVPQNLSASRPQDRQFILSSKKLLLSDSGFYLCAWSVDTSGANVLTFGAGSRLTVL.

This clone was counted a single time. Other DNA sequences in the sample encode the same CDR3. This sequence joins TRBV10-3 and TRBJ1-2, with 8 bases lining up with TRBD1. The germline CDR1 and CDR2 sequences are ENHRY and SYGVKD. V gave up 8 bases and J gave up 3 bases; unmatched junction bases: 5. The CDR3 length is 13 residues. The CDR3 nucleotides are TGTGCCATCGACGGGACAGGCCACTATGGCTACACCTTC. This sequence encodes CAIDGTGHYGYTF.

This clone was seen a single time. The chain carries TRBV5-1 and TRBJ2-2; 9 bases line up with TRBD1. Germline values: CDR1 SGHRS, CDR2 YFSETQ. The CDR3 contains 16 residues. V was clipped by 5 bases and J by 5 bases; unmatched bases: 10. The CDR3 is CASRVPGQGLTGELFF. The CDR3 DNA is TGCGCCAGCAGAGTCCCGGGACAGGGCTTAACCGGGGAGCTGTTTTTT.

The J gene is TRBJ1-2, the V gene TRBV12-3 or TRBV12-4; 11 bases fit TRBD1. The V gene end was trimmed by 6 bases and the J gene end by 8 bases; junction bases not matched to a gene: 5. This CDR3 comprises 13 residues. CDR3 amino acids: CASRMGQGDGYTF. CDR3 DNA sequence: TGTGCCAGCAGGATGGGACAGGGGGACGGCTACACCTTC.

The genes are TRBV5-4 and TRBJ2-2; maybe TRBD1 (5 bases). V was pared by 0 bases and J by 9 bases, with 9 bases between. The CDR3 runs 13 residues. CDR1 SGHNT and CDR2 YYREEE come from the germline V gene (reference sequence). The CDR3 is CASSLGQSRELFF. Written as DNA, the CDR3 is TGTGCCAGCAGCTTGGGACAGAGCCGGGAGCTGTTTTTT.

Within the sample, this clone is medium-sized. V usage is TRBV30 and J usage is TRBJ2-3; TRBD2 matches 12 bases. The trim removed 5 bases at V and 3 bases at J, leaving 3 bases unmatched. Germline V gene sequence: CDR1 GTSNPN, CDR2 SVGIG (reference sequence). The CDR3 is made up of 14 amino acids. The DNA for the CDR3 is TGTGCCTGGGATCTAGCGGGGGGGACAGATACGCAGTATTTT. Residues: CAWDLAGGTDTQYF.